These T cell receptor beta chains were read from a single sample in a study of neurological immune-mediated disorders. Each CDR3 protein gets one entry after TCRdb re-called the 5' RACE reads with MiXCR. The table shows tens of thousands of distinct CDR3 sequences, with 4.5% to 7% occurring only once. The sequenced sample consisted of CD4+ T cells from blood. These receptors all come from a woman aged 18-29 years with multiple sclerosis. CDR3s include the opening cysteine and the closing phenylalanine or tryptophan. The D gene is left open where the match is weak. Only some rows state a clone size, as once, few, many or a class for expanded clones.

V gene: TRBV7-2
J gene: TRBJ2-3
D gene: NA
clone size: many
CDR3 DNA: TGTGCCAGCACGAAAGTAGCCGCTGGCACAGATACGCAGTATTTT
CDR3 protein: CASTKVAAGTDTQYF

V gene: TRBV9
J gene: TRBJ1-1
D gene: NA
clone size: medium-sized
CDR3 DNA: TGTGCCAGCAGCGTATCTACAGGACCCAACACTGAAGCTTTCTTT
CDR3 protein: CASSVSTGPNTEAFF

V gene: TRBV27
J gene: TRBJ1-1
D gene: TRBD1
clone size: NA
CDR3 DNA: TGTGCCAGCAGTTGGACAGGGTATGGTGAAGCTTTCTTT
CDR3 protein: CASSWTGYGEAFF

V gene: TRBV20-1
J gene: TRBJ1-5
D gene: NA
clone size: NA
CDR3 DNA: TGCAGTGCTAGAGGGGGGGGTGTCAATCAGCCCCAGCATTTT
CDR3 protein: CSARGGGVNQPQHF

V gene: TRBV6-5
J gene: TRBJ1-2
D gene: TRBD1
clone size: many
CDR3 DNA: TGTGCCAGCAGTTACTCGGGGACAGGGCCTAACTATGGCTACACCTTC
CDR3 protein: CASSYSGTGPNYGYTF

V gene: TRBV5-1
J gene: TRBJ1-1
D gene: NA
clone size: many
CDR3 DNA: TGCGCCAGCAGCTTGGCCGGGGCGCGGACTGAAGCTTTCTTT
CDR3 protein: CASSLAGARTEAFF

V gene: TRBV7-9
J gene: TRBJ1-6
D gene: TRBD1
clone size: many
CDR3 DNA: TGTGCCAGCAGCCCCACCAACAGGGGGCTTAATTCACCCCTCCACTTT
CDR3 protein: CASSPTNRGLNSPLHF

V gene: TRBV12-3/TRBV12-4
J gene: TRBJ1-3
D gene: NA
clone size: NA
CDR3 DNA: TGTGCCAGCAGAGAACAGGGACGGGAGTACACCATATATTTT
CDR3 protein: CASREQGREYTIYF

V gene: TRBV7-2
J gene: TRBJ2-5
D gene: NA
clone size: many
CDR3 DNA: TGTGCCAGCAGCTTCCAGGGTGGGGAGACCCAGTACTTC
CDR3 protein: CASSFQGGETQYF

V gene: TRBV5-1
J gene: TRBJ2-1
D gene: TRBD2
clone size: many
CDR3 DNA: TGCGCCAGCAGCTTGGTAGCGGGAGCCTACAATGAGCAGTTCTTC
CDR3 protein: CASSLVAGAYNEQFF

V gene: TRBV7-2
J gene: TRBJ1-5
D gene: TRBD1
clone size: many
CDR3 DNA: TGTGCCAGCAGCTACCTAACAGGGGGGTACGGCAATCAGCCCCAGCATTTT
CDR3 protein: CASSYLTGGYGNQPQHF

V gene: TRBV28
J gene: TRBJ2-5
D gene: TRBD1
clone size: many
CDR3 DNA: TGTGCCAGCAGCATACCTAGACAGGGGGGAGAGACCCAGTACTTC
CDR3 protein: CASSIPRQGGETQYF

V gene: TRBV6-6
J gene: TRBJ2-4
D gene: TRBD2
clone size: NA
CDR3 DNA: TGTGCCAGCAGTCTACTCCTAGCGGGGGGGCTTGTAGCCAAAAACATTCAGTACTTC
CDR3 protein: CASSLLLAGGLVAKNIQYF